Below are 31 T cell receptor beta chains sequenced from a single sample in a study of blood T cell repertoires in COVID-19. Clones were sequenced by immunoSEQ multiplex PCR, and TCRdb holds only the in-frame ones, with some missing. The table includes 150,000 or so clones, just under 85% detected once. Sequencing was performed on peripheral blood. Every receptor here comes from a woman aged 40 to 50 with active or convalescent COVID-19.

The CDR3 loop is CASSSYIGRAYNEQFF. CDR3 DNA: TGTGCCAGCAGCTCCTATATTGGGCGGGCTTACAATGAGCAGTTCTTC. This chain connects TRBV7-9 to TRBJ2-1, with D maybe TRBD2 (5 bases). The CDR3 extends over 16 amino acids. Germline V gene lookup returns CDR1 SEHNR and CDR2 FQNEAQ (reference sequence). Deletions cut 4 bases from V and 4 bases from J, with 17 bases between.

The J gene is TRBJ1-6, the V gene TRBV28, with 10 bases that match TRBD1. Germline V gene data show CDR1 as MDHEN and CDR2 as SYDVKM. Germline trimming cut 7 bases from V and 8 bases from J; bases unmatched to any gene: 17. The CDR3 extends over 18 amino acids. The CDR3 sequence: CASKGDRGQGNIDSPLHF. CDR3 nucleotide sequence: TGTGCCAGCAAGGGGGACAGGGGACAGGGTAATATCGATTCACCCCTCCACTTT.

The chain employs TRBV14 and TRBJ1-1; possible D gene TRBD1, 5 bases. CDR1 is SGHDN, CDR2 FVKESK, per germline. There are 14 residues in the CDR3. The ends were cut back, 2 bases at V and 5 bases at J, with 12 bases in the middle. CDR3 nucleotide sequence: TGTGCCAGCAGCCAATCCTCCGGGGGTACTGAAGCTTTCTTT. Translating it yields CASSQSSGGTEAFF.

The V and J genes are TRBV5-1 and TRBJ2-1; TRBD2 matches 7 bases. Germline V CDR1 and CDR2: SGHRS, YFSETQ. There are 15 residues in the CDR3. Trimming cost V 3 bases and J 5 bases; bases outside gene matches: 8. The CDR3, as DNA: TGCGCCAGCAGCTACTGGGGGGAGGGTAACAATGAGCAGTTCTTC. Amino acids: CASSYWGEGNNEQFF.

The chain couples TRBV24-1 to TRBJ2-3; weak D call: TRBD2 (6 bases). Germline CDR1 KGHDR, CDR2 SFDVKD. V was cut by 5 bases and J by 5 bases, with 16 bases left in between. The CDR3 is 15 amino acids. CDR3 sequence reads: CATSGAGWGQDTQYF. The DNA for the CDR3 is TGTGCCACCAGTGGGGCGGGATGGGGCCAAGATACGCAGTATTTT.

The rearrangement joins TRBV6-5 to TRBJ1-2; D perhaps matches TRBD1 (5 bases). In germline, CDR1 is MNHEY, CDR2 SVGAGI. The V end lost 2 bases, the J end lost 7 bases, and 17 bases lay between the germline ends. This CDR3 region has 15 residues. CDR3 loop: CASSYGQGRLGGYTF. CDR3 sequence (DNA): TGTGCCAGCAGTTACGGGCAGGGTCGCCTGGGTGGCTACACCTTC.

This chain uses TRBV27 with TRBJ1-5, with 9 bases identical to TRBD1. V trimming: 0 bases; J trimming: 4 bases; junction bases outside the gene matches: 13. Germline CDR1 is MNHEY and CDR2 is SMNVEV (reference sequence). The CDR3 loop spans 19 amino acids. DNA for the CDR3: TGTGCCAGCAGTTTATCGGGGGACAGGGCCCCAGTAGCAAATCAGCCCCAGCATTTT. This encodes CASSLSGDRAPVANQPQHF.

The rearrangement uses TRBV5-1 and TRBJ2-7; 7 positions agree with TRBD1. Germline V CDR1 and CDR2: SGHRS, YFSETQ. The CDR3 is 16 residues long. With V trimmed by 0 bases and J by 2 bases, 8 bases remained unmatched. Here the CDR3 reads CASSLGGQAGTYEQYF. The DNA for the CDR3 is TGCGCCAGCAGCTTGGGAGGACAGGCCGGCACCTACGAGCAGTACTTC.

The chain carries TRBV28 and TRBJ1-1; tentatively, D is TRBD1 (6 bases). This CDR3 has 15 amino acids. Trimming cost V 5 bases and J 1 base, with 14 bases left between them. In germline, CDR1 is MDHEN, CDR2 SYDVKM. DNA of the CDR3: TGTGCCAGCAGTACCCCTGCAGGGGCGAACACTGAAGCTTTCTTT. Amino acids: CASSTPAGANTEAFF.

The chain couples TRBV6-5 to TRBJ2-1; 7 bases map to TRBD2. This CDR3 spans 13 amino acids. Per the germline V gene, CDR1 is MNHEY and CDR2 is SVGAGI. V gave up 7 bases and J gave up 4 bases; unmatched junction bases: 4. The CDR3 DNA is TGTGCCAGCAAACTAGCGCAATACAATGAGCAGTTCTTC. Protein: CASKLAQYNEQFF.

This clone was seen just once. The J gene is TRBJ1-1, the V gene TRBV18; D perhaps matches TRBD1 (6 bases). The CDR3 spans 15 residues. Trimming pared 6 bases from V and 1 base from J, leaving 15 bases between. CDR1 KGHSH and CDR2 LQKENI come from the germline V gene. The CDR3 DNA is TGTGCCAGCTCTCGGGGGGGGCAAGCGAACACTGAAGCTTTCTTT. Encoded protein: CASSRGGQANTEAFF.

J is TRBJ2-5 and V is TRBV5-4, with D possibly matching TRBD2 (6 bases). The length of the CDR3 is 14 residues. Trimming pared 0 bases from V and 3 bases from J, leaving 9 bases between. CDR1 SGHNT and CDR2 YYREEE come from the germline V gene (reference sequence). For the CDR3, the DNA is TGTGCCAGCAGCTTGGGGACTAACGAAGAGACCCAGTACTTC. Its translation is CASSLGTNEETQYF. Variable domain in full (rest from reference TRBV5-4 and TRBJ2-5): ETGVTQSPTHLIKTRGQQVTLRCSSQSGHNTVSWYQQALGQGPQFIFQYYREEENGRGNFPPRFSGLQFPNYSSELNVNALELDDSALYLCASSLGTNEETQYFGPGTRLLVL.

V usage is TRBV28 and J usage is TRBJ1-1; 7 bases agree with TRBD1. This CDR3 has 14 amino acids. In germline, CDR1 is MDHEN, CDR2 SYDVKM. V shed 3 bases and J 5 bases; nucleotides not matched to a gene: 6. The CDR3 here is CASSLTGTGTEAFF. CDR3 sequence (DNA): TGTGCCAGCAGTTTGACAGGGACGGGTACTGAAGCTTTCTTT. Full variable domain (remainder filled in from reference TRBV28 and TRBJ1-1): DVKVTQSSRYLVKRTGEKVFLECVQDMDHENMFWYRQDPGLGLRLIYFSYDVKMKEKGDIPEGYSVSREKKERFSLILESASTNQTSMYLCASSLTGTGTEAFFGQGTRLTVV.

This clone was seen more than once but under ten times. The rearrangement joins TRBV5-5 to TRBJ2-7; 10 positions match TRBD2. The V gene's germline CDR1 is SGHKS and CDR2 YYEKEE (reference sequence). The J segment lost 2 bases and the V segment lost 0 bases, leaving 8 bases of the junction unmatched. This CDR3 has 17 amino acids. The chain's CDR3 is CASSLAWGLARAYEQYF. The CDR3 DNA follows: TGTGCCAGCAGCTTGGCCTGGGGACTAGCGAGGGCCTACGAGCAGTACTTC.

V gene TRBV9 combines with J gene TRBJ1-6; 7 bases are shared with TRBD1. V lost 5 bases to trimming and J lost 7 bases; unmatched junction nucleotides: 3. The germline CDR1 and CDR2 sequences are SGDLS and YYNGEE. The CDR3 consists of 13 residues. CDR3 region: CASRTGNNSPLHF. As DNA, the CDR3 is TGTGCCAGCAGGACAGGGAACAATTCACCCCTCCACTTT.

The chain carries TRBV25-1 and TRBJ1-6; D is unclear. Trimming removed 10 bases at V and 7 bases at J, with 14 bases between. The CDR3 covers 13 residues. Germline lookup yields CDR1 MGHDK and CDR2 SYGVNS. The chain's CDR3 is CATRKLENSPLHF. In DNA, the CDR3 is TGTGCCACACGAAAGTTGGAGAATTCACCCCTCCACTTT.

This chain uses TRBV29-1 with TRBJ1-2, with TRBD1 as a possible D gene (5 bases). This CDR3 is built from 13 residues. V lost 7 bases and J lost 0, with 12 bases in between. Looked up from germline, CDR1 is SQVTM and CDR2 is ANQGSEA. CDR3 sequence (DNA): TGCAGCGGGCAGGGTGGAGCTAACTATGGCTACACCTTC. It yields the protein CSGQGGANYGYTF.

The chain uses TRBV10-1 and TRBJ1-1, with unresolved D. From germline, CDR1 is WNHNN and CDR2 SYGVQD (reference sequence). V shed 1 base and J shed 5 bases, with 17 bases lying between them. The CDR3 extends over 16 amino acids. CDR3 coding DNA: TGCGCCAGCAGTGAGTTAACCCCGGGCCGCGGGACTGAAGCTTTCTTT. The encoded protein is CASSELTPGRGTEAFF.

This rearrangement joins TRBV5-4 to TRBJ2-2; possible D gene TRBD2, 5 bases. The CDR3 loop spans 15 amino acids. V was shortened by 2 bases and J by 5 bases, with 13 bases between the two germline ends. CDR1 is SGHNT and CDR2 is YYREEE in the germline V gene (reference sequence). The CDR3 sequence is CASSLGSSGTGELFF. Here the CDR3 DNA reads TGTGCCAGCAGCTTAGGCTCCTCGGGAACCGGGGAGCTGTTTTTT.

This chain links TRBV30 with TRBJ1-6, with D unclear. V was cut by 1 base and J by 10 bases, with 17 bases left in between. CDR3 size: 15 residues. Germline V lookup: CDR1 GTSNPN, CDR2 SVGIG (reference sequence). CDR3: CAWSGQVYAGSPLHF. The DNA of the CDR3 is TGTGCCTGGAGTGGGCAGGTCTATGCGGGCTCACCCCTCCACTTT.

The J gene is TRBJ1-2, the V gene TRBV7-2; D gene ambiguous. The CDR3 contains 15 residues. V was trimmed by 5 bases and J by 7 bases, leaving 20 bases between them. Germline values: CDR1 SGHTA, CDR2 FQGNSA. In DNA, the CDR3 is TGTGCCAGCAGCCCCGTGGGAGGGAATAGTCTTGGCTACACCTTC. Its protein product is CASSPVGGNSLGYTF.

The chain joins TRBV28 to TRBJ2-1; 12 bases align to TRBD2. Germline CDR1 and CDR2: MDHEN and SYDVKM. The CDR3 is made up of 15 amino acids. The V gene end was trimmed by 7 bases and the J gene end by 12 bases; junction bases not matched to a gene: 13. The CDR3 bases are TGTGCCAGCACCATCACCAGGACTAGCGGGAATAGGCAGTTCTTC. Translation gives CASTITRTSGNRQFF.

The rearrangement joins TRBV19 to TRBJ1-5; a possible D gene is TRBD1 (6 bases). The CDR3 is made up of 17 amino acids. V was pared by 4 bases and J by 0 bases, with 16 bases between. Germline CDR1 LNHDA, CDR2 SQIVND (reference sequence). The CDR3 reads CASSTLHREYSNQPQHF. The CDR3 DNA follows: TGTGCCAGTAGTACTCTCCACAGGGAGTATAGCAATCAGCCCCAGCATTTT.

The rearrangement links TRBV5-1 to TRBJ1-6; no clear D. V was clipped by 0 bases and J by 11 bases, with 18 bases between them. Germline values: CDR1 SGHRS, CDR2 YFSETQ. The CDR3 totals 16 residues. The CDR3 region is CASSLALQSAFTPLHF. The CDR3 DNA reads TGCGCCAGCAGCTTGGCCCTACAGAGTGCTTTTACACCCCTCCACTTT.

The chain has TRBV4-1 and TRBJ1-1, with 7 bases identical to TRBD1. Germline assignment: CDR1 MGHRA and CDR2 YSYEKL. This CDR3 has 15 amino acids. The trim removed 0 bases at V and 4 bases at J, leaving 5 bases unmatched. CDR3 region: CASSQEQGMGTEAFF. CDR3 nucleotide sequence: TGCGCCAGCAGCCAAGAACAGGGGATGGGCACTGAAGCTTTCTTT.

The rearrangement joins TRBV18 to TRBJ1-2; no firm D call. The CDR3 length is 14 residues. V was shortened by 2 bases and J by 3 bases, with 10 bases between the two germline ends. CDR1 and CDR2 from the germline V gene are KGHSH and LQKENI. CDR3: CASSPLLRDYGYTF. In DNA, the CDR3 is TGTGCCAGCTCACCATTACTTCGGGACTATGGCTACACCTTC.

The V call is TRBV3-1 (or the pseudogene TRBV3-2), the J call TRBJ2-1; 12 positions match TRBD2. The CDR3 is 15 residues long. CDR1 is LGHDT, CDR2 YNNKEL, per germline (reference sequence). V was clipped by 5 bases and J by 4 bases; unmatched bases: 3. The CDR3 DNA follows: TGTGCCAGCAGCTATCTAGCGGGGGGGTACAATGAGCAGTTCTTC. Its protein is CASSYLAGGYNEQFF.

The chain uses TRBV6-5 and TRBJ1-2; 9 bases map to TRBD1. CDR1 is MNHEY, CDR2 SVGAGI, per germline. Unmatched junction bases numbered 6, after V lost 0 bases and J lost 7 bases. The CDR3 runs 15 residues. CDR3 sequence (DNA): TGTGCCAGCAGTTACTCAGGGACAGGGTCGCGTGGCTACACCTTC. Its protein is CASSYSGTGSRGYTF.

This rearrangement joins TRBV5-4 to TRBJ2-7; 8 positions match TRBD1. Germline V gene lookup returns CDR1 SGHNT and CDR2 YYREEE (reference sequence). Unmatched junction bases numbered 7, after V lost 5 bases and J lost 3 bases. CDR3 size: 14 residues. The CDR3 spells CASRKSGGGYEQYF. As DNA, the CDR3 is TGTGCCAGCAGGAAATCAGGGGGCGGCTACGAGCAGTACTTC. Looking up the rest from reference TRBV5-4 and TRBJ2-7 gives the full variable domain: ETGVTQSPTHLIKTRGQQVTLRCSSQSGHNTVSWYQQALGQGPQFIFQYYREEENGRGNFPPRFSGLQFPNYSSELNVNALELDDSALYLCASRKSGGGYEQYFGPGTRLTVT.

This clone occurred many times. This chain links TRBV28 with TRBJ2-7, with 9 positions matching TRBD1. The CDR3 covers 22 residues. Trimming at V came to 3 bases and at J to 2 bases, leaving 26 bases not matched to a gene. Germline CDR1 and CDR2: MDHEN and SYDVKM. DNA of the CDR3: TGTGCCAGCAGTTTCCCACGGCGGATACTTTATACGACAGGGGGAGCAACCTACGAGCAGTACTTC. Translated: CASSFPRRILYTTGGATYEQYF.

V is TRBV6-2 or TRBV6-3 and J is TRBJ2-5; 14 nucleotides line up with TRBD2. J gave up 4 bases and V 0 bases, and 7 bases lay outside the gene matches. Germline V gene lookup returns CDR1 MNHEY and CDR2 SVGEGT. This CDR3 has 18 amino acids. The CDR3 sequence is CASSYSLGLAGVRETQYF. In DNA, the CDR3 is TGTGCCAGCAGTTACTCCCTGGGACTAGCGGGAGTTAGAGAGACCCAGTACTTC.